The 21 T cell receptor beta chains given below trace back to one sample, sequenced in a study of blood T cell repertoires in COVID-19. Measured with immunoSEQ multiplex PCR; TCRdb has only the in-frame clones, and not every one. The table lists approximately 180,000 clones, 80% to 90% of them singletons. Material for sequencing was peripheral blood. These TCRs come from a man aged 40-49 years with active or convalescent COVID-19.

The chain joins TRBV7-9 to TRBJ1-1, with a tentative D call TRBD1 (5 bases). Per the germline V gene, CDR1 is SEHNR and CDR2 is FQNEAQ (reference sequence). The V gene lost 5 bases and the J gene lost 2 bases, with 9 bases spanning the gap. This CDR3 spans 13 amino acids. CDR3 nucleotides: TGTGCCAGCAGCCTCGACAGTAACACTGAAGCTTTCTTT. Translation: CASSLDSNTEAFF.

The chain uses TRBV14 and TRBJ2-1; TRBD2 matches at 10 bases. Looked up from germline, CDR1 is SGHDN and CDR2 is FVKESK. There are 17 residues in the CDR3. V gave up 0 bases and J gave up 5 bases; unmatched junction bases: 7. The CDR3 here is CASSQDASGGWDNEQFF. The DNA for the CDR3 is TGTGCCAGCAGCCAAGACGCTAGCGGGGGTTGGGACAATGAGCAGTTCTTC.

The J gene is TRBJ1-1, the V gene TRBV19; tentatively, D is TRBD1 (5 bases). CDR1 and CDR2 (germline): LNHDA, SQIVND (reference sequence). This CDR3 contains 13 residues. The V and J ends lost 6 bases and 2 bases respectively, with 10 bases between them. The CDR3 DNA reads as TGTGCCAGTAGCGTGCAGGGAAACACTGAAGCTTTCTTT. It is translated as CASSVQGNTEAFF.

This clone was seen only once. V gene TRBV19 combines with J gene TRBJ1-4; D is uncertain. The germline V and J ends were trimmed by 5 bases and 2 bases, with 12 bases remaining between them. The CDR3 loop spans 15 amino acids. Looked up from germline, CDR1 is LNHDA and CDR2 is SQIVND (reference sequence). In DNA form, the CDR3 reads TGTGCCAGTAGTCCCCTTCGGAGCACTAATGAAAAACTGTTTTTT. Its translation: CASSPLRSTNEKLFF.

This rearrangement joins TRBV19 to TRBJ1-5; 7 bases are shared with TRBD1. V was pared by 10 bases and J by 2 bases, with 8 bases of the junction left unmatched. Germline-derived CDR1 and CDR2 are LNHDA and SQIVND (reference sequence). This CDR3 has 14 amino acids. CDR3 in DNA: TGTGCCACCCAGAGGGGGCAGGGCAATCAGCCCCAGCATTTT. It yields the protein CATQRGQGNQPQHF. Filled out from reference TRBV19 and TRBJ1-5, the complete variable domain reads DGGITQSPKYLFRKEGQNVTLSCEQNLNHDAMYWYRQDPGQGLRLIYYSQIVNDFQKGDIAEGYSVSREKKESFPLTVTSAQKNPTAFYLCATQRGQGNQPQHFGDGTRLSIL.

The chain recombines TRBV3-1 (or the pseudogene TRBV3-2) with TRBJ1-4, with D hard to call. V lost 4 bases and J 4 bases, leaving 10 bases between the germline ends. Germline V gives CDR1 LGHDT, CDR2 YNNKEL (reference sequence). This CDR3 comprises 14 residues. The CDR3 nucleotides read TGTGCCAGCAGCCCGGGGATTCGTAATGAAAAACTGTTTTTT. Protein sequence: CASSPGIRNEKLFF.

The rearrangement uses TRBV7-9 and TRBJ1-3; D unresolved. The CDR3 spans 16 residues. The V gene's germline CDR1 is SEHNR and CDR2 FQNEAQ (reference sequence). V shed 1 base and J shed 0 bases, with 10 bases lying between them. CDR3 sequence reads: CASSLVTGVSGNTIYF. CDR3 coding DNA: TGTGCCAGCAGCTTAGTTACGGGAGTCTCTGGAAACACCATATATTTT.

About this clone: The DNA is left out, because the CDR3 cannot be placed on it with certainty; the CDR3 is given as TCRdb lists it. The chain has TRBV24-1 and TRBJ2-2; no DNA check was done on the table's D call, TRBD1. CDR1 and CDR2 from the germline V gene are KGHDR and SFDVKD. The CDR3 adds up to 17 amino acids, both ends counted. The CDR3 is CATSPGGAGLRAGELFF.

The CDR3 region is CAISVGLAGKYEQYF. CDR3 coding DNA: TGTGCCATCAGTGTCGGACTAGCGGGAAAATACGAGCAGTACTTC. The chain is built from TRBV10-3 and TRBJ2-7, with TRBD2 matching 12 bases. The germline V gene encodes CDR1 ENHRY and CDR2 SYGVKD. This CDR3 is 15 amino acids long. V was pared by 4 bases and J by 4 bases, with 5 bases of the junction left unmatched.

V gene TRBV7-9 combines with J gene TRBJ2-7; 9 bases line up with TRBD1. The ends lost 3 bases at V and 1 base at J; junction bases unmatched: 1. The CDR3 runs to 14 residues. Germline assignment: CDR1 SEHNR and CDR2 FQNEAQ (reference sequence). The CDR3 DNA reads as TGTGCCAGCAGCTTGACAGGGGGTTCCTACGAGCAGTACTTC. Its protein is CASSLTGGSYEQYF.

The chain joins TRBV6-5 to TRBJ1-5; D gene unclear. The ends were cut back, 10 bases at V and 0 bases at J, with 13 bases in the middle. The CDR3 has 14 amino acids. CDR1 is MNHEY, CDR2 SVGAGI, per germline. In nucleotides, the CDR3 is TGTGCCATCGAAGAGGGTTATAGCAATCAGCCCCAGCATTTT. It translates to CAIEEGYSNQPQHF.

CDR3 amino acids: CASSGFGGIPYNEQFF. The CDR3 bases are TGTGCCAGCAGCGGCTTCGGGGGGATACCCTACAATGAGCAGTTCTTC. The gene calls are TRBV9 and TRBJ2-1, with 7 positions matching TRBD2. The CDR3 extends over 16 amino acids. The junction had 8 bases not matched to a gene; V was cut back by 3 bases and J by 2 bases. Germline V lookup: CDR1 SGDLS, CDR2 YYNGEE.

This clone has just a few counts. The genes are TRBV2 and TRBJ2-1; 10 bases are shared with TRBD1. V lost 4 bases, J lost 12 bases, and 9 bases stayed unmatched. The CDR3 runs 14 residues. Per germline, CDR1 SNHLY and CDR2 FYNNEI. CDR3 in DNA: TGTGCCAGCAGTGCGGACAGGGGGGATTATTGGCAGTTCTTC. Amino acid sequence: CASSADRGDYWQFF.

J is TRBJ1-5 and V is TRBV18; 12 bases fit TRBD1. With V trimmed by 5 bases and J by 7 bases, 12 bases remained unmatched. The germline gives CDR1 KGHSH, CDR2 LQKENI. CDR3 length: 17 residues. The CDR3 loop is CASSVFRDRGPGQPQHF. Here the CDR3 DNA reads TGTGCCAGCTCAGTCTTCCGGGACAGGGGGCCGGGACAGCCCCAGCATTTT.

This chain joins TRBV20-1 and TRBJ1-6; D might be TRBD1 (6 bases). The CDR3 covers 16 residues. V lost 3 bases and J lost 3, with 15 bases in between. The germline V gene encodes CDR1 DFQATT and CDR2 SNEGSKA (reference sequence). CDR3 nucleotides: TGCAGTGCTAGTCAGGGGACAATTATCTATAATTCACCCCTCCACTTT. Its translation: CSASQGTIIYNSPLHF.

The chain employs TRBV4-3 and TRBJ1-3, with 7 bases identical to TRBD1. The junction had 8 bases not matched to a gene; V was cut back by 0 bases and J by 3 bases. The length of the CDR3 is 17 residues. Germline V gene sequence: CDR1 LGHNA, CDR2 YSLEER. CDR3 sequence: CASSQEATGVYGNTIYF. In DNA, the CDR3 is TGCGCCAGCAGCCAAGAGGCTACAGGGGTTTATGGAAACACCATATATTTT.

The genes are TRBV28 and TRBJ2-7; D uncertain. There are 12 residues in the CDR3. Deletions cut 5 bases from V and 2 bases from J, with 7 bases between. CDR1 MDHEN and CDR2 SYDVKM come from the germline V gene. For the CDR3, the DNA is TGTGCCAGCAGTCCAGACACCTACGAGCAGTACTTC. It is translated as CASSPDTYEQYF.

The chain is built from TRBV30 and TRBJ1-1; D may be TRBD1 (6 bases). CDR3 length: 13 amino acids. CDR1 is GTSNPN and CDR2 is SVGIG in the germline V gene (reference sequence). Trimming stripped 5 bases from V and 5 bases from J, with 15 bases between. CDR3 sequence (DNA): TGTGCCTGGCTTAGGGGGGGGACGACTGAAGCTTTCTTT. This sequence encodes CAWLRGGTTEAFF.

This clone has just a few counts. V is TRBV10-2 and J is TRBJ1-1; D gene unclear. Germline assignment: CDR1 WSHSY and CDR2 SAAADI. V was cut by 8 bases and J by 0 bases, with 10 bases left in between. The CDR3 has 13 amino acids. CDR3 sequence reads: CASLSFMNTEAFF. In DNA form, the CDR3 reads TGCGCCAGCTTGAGTTTCATGAACACTGAAGCTTTCTTT.

The chain uses TRBV7-3 and TRBJ1-5; D unclear. V was trimmed by 1 base and J by 2 bases, leaving 6 bases between them. CDR1 SGHTA and CDR2 FQGTGA come from the germline V gene. CDR3 length: 14 amino acids. Here the CDR3 DNA reads TGTGCCAGCAGCTTAAGACGGGGCAATCAGCCCCAGCATTTT. It is translated as CASSLRRGNQPQHF.

The chain carries TRBV6-6 and TRBJ1-2, with unresolved D. The germline V gene has CDR1 MNHNY and CDR2 SVGAGI (reference sequence). This CDR3 spans 13 amino acids. Trimming stripped 6 bases from V and 0 bases from J, with 8 bases between. CDR3 DNA: TGTGCCAGCAGGCCGGGGACTAACTATGGCTACACCTTC. This sequence encodes CASRPGTNYGYTF.